This T cell receptor beta chain was obtained from a study of blood T cell repertoires in COVID-19. There are 11 residues in the CDR3. Germline V gene data show CDR1 as LGHDT and CDR2 as YNNKEL (reference sequence). V dropped 8 bases and J dropped 6 bases, with 7 bases sitting between them. The data were produced by immunoSEQ multiplex PCR, yet TCRdb's version contains in-frame clones alone and is incomplete. The data contain 350,000 to 400,000 clones, approximately 90% of them singletons. The genes are TRBV3-1 (or the pseudogene TRBV3-2) and TRBJ2-2; D ambiguous. This clonotype was sampled from a young woman who had recovered from COVID-19. What was sequenced was PBMCs or T cells enriched from blood (not recorded which). The CDR3 loop reads CASASAGELFF. The DNA for the CDR3 is TGTGCCAGCGCCAGCGCCGGGGAGCTGTTTTTT.